The sequence of this T cell receptor (beta chain) was determined in a study of cytomegalovirus exposure and HLA in healthy donors. Study details: The roughly 110 validation repertoires were produced on the same platform as the roughly 670 repertoires of the first cohort. This was reported in a later analysis. Study results and caveats: Among TCR beta chains, those listed as cytomegalovirus-associated numbered over 150. For most TCR sequences rarity was the rule, although some public TCRs occurred in many donors.

Donors came from a validation cohort of 95 to 150 subjects, distinct from the first 666-subject cohort. Method: immunoSEQ multiplex PCR; TCRdb's copy keeps in-frame clones and lacks some. This table has approximately 220,000 clones, around nine tenths appearing once. CDR3 length equals 15 residues. CDR1 and CDR2 from the germline V gene are SQVTM and ANQGSEA. V lost 4 bases to trimming and J lost 1 base, with 16 bases between them. Note on this clone: Its specificity is not known.

The sequenced sample was PBMCs. V and J are TRBV29-1 and TRBJ1-1; TRBD1 might be the D (6 bases). This sequence originates from a man aged 18 to 29 in good health and CMV-seronegative. The DNA for the CDR3 is TGCAGCGTTGTAATTTGGGGGCGACCGAACACTGAAGCTTTCTTT. Its protein product is CSVVIWGRPNTEAFF.